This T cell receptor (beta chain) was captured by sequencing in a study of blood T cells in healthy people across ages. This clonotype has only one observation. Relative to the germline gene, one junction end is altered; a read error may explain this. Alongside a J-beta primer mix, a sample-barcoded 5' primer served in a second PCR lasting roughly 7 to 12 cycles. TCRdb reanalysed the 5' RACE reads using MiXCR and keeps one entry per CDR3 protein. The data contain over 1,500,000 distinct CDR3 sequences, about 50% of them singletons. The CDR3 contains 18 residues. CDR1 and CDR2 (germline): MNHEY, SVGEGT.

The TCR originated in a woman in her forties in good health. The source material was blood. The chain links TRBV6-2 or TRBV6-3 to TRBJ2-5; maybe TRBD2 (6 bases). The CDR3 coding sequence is TGTGCCCGCAGTTACGGGGGTCCGGGACCTCCGTACCAAGAGACCCAGTACTTC. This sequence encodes CARSYGGPGPPYQETQYF.